A selection of T cell receptor beta chains follows, all from one sample in a study of T cell repertoires in cytomegalovirus infection. No antigens are known for them. MiXCR was run by TCRdb on the reads, yielding one entry per CDR3 protein. The sample contains 700,000 to 950,000 distinct CDR3 sequences, about 30% of which appear only once. The input for sequencing was cultured CD8+ T cells from PBMCs, taken from culture after CMV antigen stimulation. The receptors were gathered from a human donor in good health (CMV status not recorded). Some clones in this sample may be carry-over from other donors' samples. Each CDR3 is given with its conserved first and last residue. The D gene is left open where the match is weak. Size is stated for part of the rows, as once, few or many counts, or as a class when the clone is expanded.

CASGVAAAEYNEQFF TGTGCCAGCGGGGTAGCTGCGGCTGAGTACAATGAGCAGTTCTTC - few TRBJ2-1 TRBV7-9
CAIRTLLSTDTQYF TGTGCCATCAGAACCCTCCTTAGCACAGATACGCAGTATTTT - - TRBJ2-3 TRBV10-3
CASGLVLRRGPEKLFF TGTGCTAGTGGTTTGGTACTCAGGAGAGGTCCTGAAAAACTGTTTTTT - - TRBJ1-4 TRBV12-5
CATSVGGNNQPQHF TGTGCCACCAGCGTTGGAGGAAATAATCAGCCCCAGCATTTT - - TRBJ1-5 TRBV15
CASSFVQGNYGYTF TGTGCCAGCAGTTTTGTGCAGGGCAACTATGGCTACACCTTC - - TRBJ1-2 TRBV27
CASSRPTGRDGYTF TGTGCCAGCAGCCGCCCGACAGGGAGGGATGGCTACACCTTC TRBD1 few TRBJ1-2 TRBV7-9
CASGRGYTEAFF TGTGCCAGCGGAAGGGGGTACACTGAAGCTTTCTTT - - TRBJ1-1 TRBV19
CASSLQGESSYNEQFF TGCGCCAGCAGCTTGCAGGGCGAGAGCTCCTACAATGAGCAGTTCTTC - many TRBJ2-1 TRBV5-1
CASSPDFLFTQDTQYF TGCGCCAGCAGCCCTGACTTCCTATTCACACAAGATACGCAGTATTTT - few TRBJ2-3 TRBV5-1
CASSRILTGKGETQYF TGTGCCAGCAGTCGCATTCTGACAGGGAAGGGGGAGACCCAGTACTTC TRBD1 few TRBJ2-5 TRBV27
CASRVSNQPQHF TGTGCCAGCAGAGTTAGCAATCAGCCCCAGCATTTT - few TRBJ1-5 TRBV12-3/TRBV12-4
CASSVTSGGTDTQYF TGTGCCAGCTCCGTGACTAGCGGGGGCACAGATACGCAGTATTTT TRBD2 few TRBJ2-3 TRBV18
CASSPPQLQLFF TGTGCCAGCAGCCCCCCACAGTTACAACTGTTTTTT - few TRBJ1-4 TRBV11-2
CASRSRYNEQFF TGTGCCAGCAGGTCTCGCTACAATGAGCAGTTCTTC - many TRBJ2-1 TRBV28
CASSLVSGVRTDTQYF TGTGCCAGCAGCTTAGTTAGCGGGGTGCGCACAGATACGCAGTATTTT TRBD2 many TRBJ2-3 TRBV7-6
CASSEWGGNQPQHF TGTGCCAGCAGTGAATGGGGCGGTAACCAGCCCCAGCATTTT - - TRBJ1-5 TRBV25-1
CASSYFGPTYEQYF TGTGCCAGCAGTTACTTCGGACCTACCTACGAGCAGTACTTC - - TRBJ2-7 TRBV27
CASSLDLGPIGTGELFF TGTGCCAGCAGCTTAGATTTGGGGCCGATTGGCACCGGGGAGCTGTTTTTT - - TRBJ2-2 TRBV7-6
CASSLALGWGQETQYF TGTGCCAGCAGCTTAGCGCTGGGTTGGGGCCAAGAGACCCAGTACTTC - few TRBJ2-5 TRBV7-8
CSVGGGSYNEQFF TGCAGCGTTGGGGGCGGGAGTTACAATGAGCAGTTCTTC TRBD2 - TRBJ2-1 TRBV29-1
CASAGTSGGNEQFF TGTGCCAGCGCCGGGACTAGCGGGGGGAATGAGCAGTTCTTC TRBD2 - TRBJ2-1 TRBV2
CASRAGLGVGTHYTDTQYF TGTGCCAGCAGAGCGGGACTAGGGGTCGGGACCCACTACACAGATACGCAGTATTTT TRBD2 many TRBJ2-3 TRBV28
CASSLGEGLVETQYF TGTGCCAGCAGCTTGGGCGAGGGGCTGGTTGAGACCCAGTACTTC - - TRBJ2-5 TRBV5-4
CASSLRGGGGYEQYF TGTGCCAGCAGTTTACGAGGGGGCGGGGGCTACGAGCAGTACTTC - few TRBJ2-7 TRBV27
CASSYSMSGGYNEQFF TGTGCCAGCAGTTACTCGATGTCAGGGGGCTACAATGAGCAGTTCTTC TRBD1 many TRBJ2-1 TRBV6-5
CASSLAGDTRAFF TGTGCCAGCAGCTTAGCGGGGGACACCCGAGCTTTCTTT - few TRBJ1-1 TRBV7-6
CASSLTWTRRNSEQYF TGTGCCAGCAGTTTAACATGGACTAGAAGGAATAGCGAGCAGTACTTC TRBD2 few TRBJ2-7 TRBV27
CASRGGNGYTF TGTGCCAGCAGGGGGGGGAATGGCTACACCTTC - - TRBJ1-2 TRBV6-5
CASSSRELRQETQYF TGTGCCAGCAGCTCCCGGGAGCTCAGGCAAGAGACCCAGTACTTC - - TRBJ2-5 TRBV7-8
CASGAGLTEAFF TGTGCCAGCGGGGCAGGACTCACTGAAGCTTTCTTT - few TRBJ1-1 TRBV12-3/TRBV12-4
CASSVGGKNQPQHF TGTGCCAGCAGCGTTGGGGGGAAAAATCAGCCCCAGCATTTT - few TRBJ1-5 TRBV9
CASSSFGQALLNTGELFF TGTGCCAGCAGCTCTTTCGGACAGGCCCTACTAAACACCGGGGAGCTGTTTTTT TRBD1 - TRBJ2-2 TRBV7-9